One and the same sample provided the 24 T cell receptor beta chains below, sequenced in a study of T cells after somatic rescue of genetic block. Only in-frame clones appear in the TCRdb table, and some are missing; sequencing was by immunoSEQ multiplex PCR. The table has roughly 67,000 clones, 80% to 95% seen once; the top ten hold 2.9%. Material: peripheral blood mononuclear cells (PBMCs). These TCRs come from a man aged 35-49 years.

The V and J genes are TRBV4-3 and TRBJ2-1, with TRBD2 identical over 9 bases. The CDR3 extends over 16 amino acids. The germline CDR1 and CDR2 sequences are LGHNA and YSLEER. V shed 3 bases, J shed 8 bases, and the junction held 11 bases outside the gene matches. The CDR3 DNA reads TGCGCCAGCAGCCAGGGCGTGGTAGCGGGGGCTGATGAGCAGTTCTTC. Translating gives CASSQGVVAGADEQFF.

The DNA for the CDR3 is TGTGCCAGCAGCCCAAGGGACAGGGGGATTGATGGCTACACCTTC. Translation gives CASSPRDRGIDGYTF. The gene calls are TRBV7-2 and TRBJ1-2, with TRBD1 identical over 11 bases. This CDR3 is 15 amino acids long. Germline V gives CDR1 SGHTA, CDR2 FQGNSA. The junction had 8 bases not matched to a gene; V was cut back by 5 bases and J by 6 bases.

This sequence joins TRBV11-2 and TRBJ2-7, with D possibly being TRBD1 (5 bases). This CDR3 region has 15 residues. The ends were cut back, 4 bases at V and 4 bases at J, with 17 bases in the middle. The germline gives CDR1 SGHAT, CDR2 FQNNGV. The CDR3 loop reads CASSSTGGAPYEQYF. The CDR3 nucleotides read TGTGCCAGCAGCTCGACGGGTGGGGCCCCGTACGAGCAGTACTTC.

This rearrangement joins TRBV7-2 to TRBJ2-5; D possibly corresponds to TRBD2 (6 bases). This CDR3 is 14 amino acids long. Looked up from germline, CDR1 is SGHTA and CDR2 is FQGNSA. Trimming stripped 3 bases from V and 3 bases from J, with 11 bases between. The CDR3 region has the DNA TGTGCCAGCAGCTTCAGTTGGGGGGAAGAGACCCAGTACTTC. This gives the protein CASSFSWGEETQYF.

The CDR3: CASSWGTRLTYEQYF. As DNA, the CDR3 is TGCGCCAGCAGCTGGGGGACAAGATTAACCTACGAGCAGTACTTC. This chain connects TRBV5-1 to TRBJ2-7; the D gene is possibly TRBD1 (6 bases). The CDR3 has 15 amino acids. Deletions cut 3 bases from V and 2 bases from J, with 15 bases between. From germline, CDR1 is SGHRS and CDR2 YFSETQ.

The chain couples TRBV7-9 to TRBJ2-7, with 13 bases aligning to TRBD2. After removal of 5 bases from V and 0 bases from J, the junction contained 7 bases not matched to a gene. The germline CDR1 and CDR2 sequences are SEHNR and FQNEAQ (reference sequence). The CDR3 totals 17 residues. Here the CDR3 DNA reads TGTGCCAGCAGCCCAAGGACTAGCGGGAGAAACTCCTACGAGCAGTACTTC. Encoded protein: CASSPRTSGRNSYEQYF.

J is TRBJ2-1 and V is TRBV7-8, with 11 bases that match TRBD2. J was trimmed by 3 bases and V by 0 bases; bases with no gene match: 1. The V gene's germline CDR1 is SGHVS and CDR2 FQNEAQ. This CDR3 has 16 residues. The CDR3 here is CASSLAGLAGYNEQFF. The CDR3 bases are TGTGCCAGCAGCTTAGCTGGACTAGCGGGCTACAATGAGCAGTTCTTC.

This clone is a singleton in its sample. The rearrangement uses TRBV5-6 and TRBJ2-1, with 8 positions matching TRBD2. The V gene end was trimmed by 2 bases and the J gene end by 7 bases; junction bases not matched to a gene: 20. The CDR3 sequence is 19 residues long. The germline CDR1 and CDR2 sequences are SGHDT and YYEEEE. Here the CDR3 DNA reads TGTGCCAGCAGCTTTTTCATCTTTAGTCCCGCGGGAGGTGGTAATGAGCAGTTCTTC. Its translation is CASSFFIFSPAGGGNEQFF.

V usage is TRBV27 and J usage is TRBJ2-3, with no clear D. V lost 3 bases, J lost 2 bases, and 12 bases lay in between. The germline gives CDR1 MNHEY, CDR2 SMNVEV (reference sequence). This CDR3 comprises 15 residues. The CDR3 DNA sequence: TGTGCCAGCAGTTTGACCAATCCACTCACAGATACGCAGTATTTT. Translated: CASSLTNPLTDTQYF.

The CDR3 DNA sequence: TGTGCCAGCAGTTACTCGGGCGGGACGAACACCGGGGAGCTGTTTTTT. Its protein is CASSYSGGTNTGELFF. This chain connects TRBV6-6 to TRBJ2-2; perhaps TRBD2 as D (6 bases). Germline V gene sequence: CDR1 MNHNY, CDR2 SVGAGI (reference sequence). CDR3 length: 16 amino acids. V lost 0 bases and J 0 bases, leaving 8 bases between the germline ends.

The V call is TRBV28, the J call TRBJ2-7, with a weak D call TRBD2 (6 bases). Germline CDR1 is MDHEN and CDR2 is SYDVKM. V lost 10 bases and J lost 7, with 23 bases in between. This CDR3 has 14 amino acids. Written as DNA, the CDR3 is TGTGCCACCGGTTCCGGGACTCCCGTCCCGGAGCAGTACTTC. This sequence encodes CATGSGTPVPEQYF.

Here the CDR3 reads CASSAGQGRGGYTF. The CDR3 DNA sequence: TGTGCCAGCAGCGCGGGACAGGGTCGGGGCGGCTACACCTTC. V is TRBV5-8 and J is TRBJ1-2; 9 nucleotides line up with TRBD1. Trimming at V came to 4 bases and at J to 8 bases, leaving 9 bases not matched to a gene. Germline lookup yields CDR1 SGHTS and CDR2 YDEGEE. CDR3 size: 14 residues.

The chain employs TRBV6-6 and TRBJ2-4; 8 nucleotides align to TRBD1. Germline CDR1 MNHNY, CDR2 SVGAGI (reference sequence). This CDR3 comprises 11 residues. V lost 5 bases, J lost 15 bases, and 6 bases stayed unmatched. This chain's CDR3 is CASSTDRGWYF. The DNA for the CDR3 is TGTGCCAGCAGTACCGACAGGGGATGGTACTTC.

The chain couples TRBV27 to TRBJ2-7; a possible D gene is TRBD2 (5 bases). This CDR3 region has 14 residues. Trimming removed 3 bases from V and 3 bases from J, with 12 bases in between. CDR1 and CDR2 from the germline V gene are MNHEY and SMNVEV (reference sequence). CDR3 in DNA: TGTGCCAGCAGTTTCGGGCCAGCGGTCTACGAGCAGTACTTC. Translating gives CASSFGPAVYEQYF.

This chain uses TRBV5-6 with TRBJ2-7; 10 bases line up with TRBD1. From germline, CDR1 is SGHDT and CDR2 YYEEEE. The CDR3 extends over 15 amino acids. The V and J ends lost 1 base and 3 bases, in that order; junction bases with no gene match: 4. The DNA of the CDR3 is TGTGCCAGCAGCTTGCGACAGGGGGCGGTCTACGAGCAGTACTTC. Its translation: CASSLRQGAVYEQYF.

Here the CDR3 DNA reads TGCGCCAGCAGGGGCGAGGGAGAGACCCAGTACTTC. Amino acid sequence: CASRGEGETQYF. The chain carries TRBV4-1 and TRBJ2-5; perhaps TRBD2 as D (5 bases). Looked up from germline, CDR1 is MGHRA and CDR2 is YSYEKL. Deletions cut 6 bases from V and 4 bases from J, with 9 bases between. This CDR3 comprises 12 residues.

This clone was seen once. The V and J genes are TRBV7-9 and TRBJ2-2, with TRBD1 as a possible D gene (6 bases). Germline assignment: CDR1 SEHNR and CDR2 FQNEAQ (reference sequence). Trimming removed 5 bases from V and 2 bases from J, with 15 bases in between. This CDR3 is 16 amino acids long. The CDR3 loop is CASSTPRGQNTGELFF. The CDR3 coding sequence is TGTGCCAGCAGCACCCCTAGGGGACAAAACACCGGGGAGCTGTTTTTT.

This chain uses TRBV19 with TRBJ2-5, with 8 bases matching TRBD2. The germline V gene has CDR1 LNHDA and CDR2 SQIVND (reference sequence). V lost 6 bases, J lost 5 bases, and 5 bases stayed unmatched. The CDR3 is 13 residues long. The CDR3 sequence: CASSGTSLETQYF. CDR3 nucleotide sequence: TGTGCCAGTAGCGGGACTAGTCTTGAGACCCAGTACTTC.

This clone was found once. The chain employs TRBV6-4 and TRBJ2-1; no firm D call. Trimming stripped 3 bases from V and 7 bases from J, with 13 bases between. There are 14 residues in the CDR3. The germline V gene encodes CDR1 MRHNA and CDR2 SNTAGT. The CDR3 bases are TGTGCCAGCAGTGAAGGTAGTACGACGAATGAGCAGTTCTTC. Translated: CASSEGSTTNEQFF.

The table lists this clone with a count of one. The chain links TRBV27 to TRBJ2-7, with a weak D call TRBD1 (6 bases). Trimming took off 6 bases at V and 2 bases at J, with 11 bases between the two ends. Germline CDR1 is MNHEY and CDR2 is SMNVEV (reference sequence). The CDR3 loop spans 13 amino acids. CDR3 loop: CASRKTGTYEQYF. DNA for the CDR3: TGTGCCAGCAGAAAGACAGGTACCTACGAGCAGTACTTC.

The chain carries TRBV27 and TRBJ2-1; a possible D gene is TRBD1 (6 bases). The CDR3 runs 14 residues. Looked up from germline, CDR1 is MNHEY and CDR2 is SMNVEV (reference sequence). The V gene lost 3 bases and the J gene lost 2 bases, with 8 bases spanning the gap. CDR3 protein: CASSLTGTYNEQFF. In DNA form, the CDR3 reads TGTGCCAGCAGTTTGACAGGAACCTACAATGAGCAGTTCTTC.

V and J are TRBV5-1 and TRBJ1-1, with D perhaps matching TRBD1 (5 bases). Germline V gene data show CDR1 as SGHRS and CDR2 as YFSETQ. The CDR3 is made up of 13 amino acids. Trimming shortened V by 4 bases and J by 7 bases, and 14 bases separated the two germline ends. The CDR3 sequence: CASSSRGPREAFF. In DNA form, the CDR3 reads TGCGCCAGCAGCAGTAGGGGCCCCCGTGAAGCTTTCTTT.

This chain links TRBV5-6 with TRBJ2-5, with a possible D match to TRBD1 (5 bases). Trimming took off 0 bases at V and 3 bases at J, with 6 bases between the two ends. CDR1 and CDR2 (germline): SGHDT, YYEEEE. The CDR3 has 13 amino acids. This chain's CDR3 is CASSLVTEETQYF. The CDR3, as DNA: TGTGCCAGCAGCTTGGTGACAGAAGAGACCCAGTACTTC.

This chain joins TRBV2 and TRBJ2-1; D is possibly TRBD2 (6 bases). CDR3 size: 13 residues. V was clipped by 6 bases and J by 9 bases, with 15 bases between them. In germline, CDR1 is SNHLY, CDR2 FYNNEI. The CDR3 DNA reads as TGTGCCAGCAGCGACCCCACAGCGGGTGAGCAGTTCTTC. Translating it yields CASSDPTAGEQFF.